Each of the 10 T cell receptor beta chains below was sequenced from the same sample in a study of cytomegalovirus exposure and HLA in healthy donors. Data came from immunoSEQ multiplex PCR; TCRdb stores just in-frame clones and leaves some out. The table lists approximately 60,000 clones, 85% to 95% of them singletons. Sequenced material: PBMCs. The receptors originated from a woman between 18 and 29 years old in good health and CMV-seropositive.

The V and J genes are TRBV7-9 and TRBJ2-3; 12 bases align to TRBD2. The germline gives CDR1 SEHNR, CDR2 FQNEAQ (reference sequence). The V gene end was trimmed by 5 bases and the J gene end by 5 bases; junction bases not matched to a gene: 11. This CDR3 contains 17 residues. CDR3 residues: CASSPHRLAGVLDTQYF. Written as DNA, the CDR3 is TGTGCCAGCAGCCCCCACCGACTAGCGGGAGTCCTAGATACGCAGTATTTT.

V gene TRBV4-3 combines with J gene TRBJ1-2, with 8 nucleotides matching TRBD1. This CDR3 has 15 residues. The V segment lost 0 bases and the J segment 14 bases; nucleotides outside the gene matches: 14. The V gene's germline CDR1 is LGHNA and CDR2 YSLEER. CDR3 region: CASSQDGRGQGSETF. CDR3 in DNA: TGCGCCAGCAGCCAAGATGGCAGGGGGCAAGGGAGTGAAACCTTC.

The gene calls are TRBV9 and TRBJ2-2, with 9 bases identical to TRBD2. This CDR3 region has 17 residues. Losses at the gene ends were 1 base for V and 7 bases for J; bases not matched to a gene: 11. Germline CDR1 and CDR2: SGDLS and YYNGEE. The CDR3 sequence is CASSVNIGGRVGGELFF. CDR3 DNA: TGTGCCAGCAGCGTAAACATTGGCGGGAGGGTCGGCGGGGAGCTGTTTTTT.

The V and J genes are TRBV6-5 and TRBJ2-1; 8 bases map to TRBD2. Germline-derived CDR1 and CDR2 are MNHEY and SVGAGI. The junction had 6 bases not matched to a gene; V was cut back by 6 bases and J by 8 bases. The CDR3 has 13 residues. DNA for the CDR3: TGTGCCAGCAGCCTCCGGGGGGGGGATGAGCAGTTCTTC. Amino acid sequence: CASSLRGGDEQFF.

The V and J genes are TRBV18 and TRBJ1-1, with D uncertain. Germline V gene data show CDR1 as KGHSH and CDR2 as LQKENI. The CDR3 runs 14 residues. Trimming removed 6 bases at V and 5 bases at J, with 16 bases between. CDR3 residues: CASSPPGGGTEAFF. CDR3 in DNA: TGTGCCAGCTCCCCGCCGGGAGGAGGGACTGAAGCTTTCTTT.

The J gene is TRBJ2-1, the V gene TRBV10-3, with a tentative D call TRBD2 (5 bases). V dropped 4 bases and J dropped 4 bases, with 11 bases sitting between them. Germline V gene data show CDR1 as ENHRY and CDR2 as SYGVKD. This CDR3 region has 14 residues. In DNA form, the CDR3 reads TGTGCCATCAGTGGAGGGAGTGGTTACAATGAGCAGTTCTTC. Its protein is CAISGGSGYNEQFF.

The rearrangement joins TRBV2 to TRBJ1-5, with 7 nucleotides matching TRBD1. Germline V gene lookup returns CDR1 SNHLY and CDR2 FYNNEI. The CDR3 spans 15 residues. The V and J ends lost 4 bases and 6 bases, in that order; junction bases with no gene match: 9. The CDR3 region is CASSGTGQFGQPQHF. Written as DNA, the CDR3 is TGTGCCAGCAGTGGCACGGGACAGTTTGGTCAGCCCCAGCATTTT.

The J gene is TRBJ2-5, the V gene TRBV13, with D unclear. The CDR3 consists of 15 residues. V was pared by 2 bases and J by 2 bases, with 12 bases between. CDR1 PRHDT and CDR2 FYEKMQ come from the germline V gene (reference sequence). CDR3 amino acids: CASSLNPAAQETQYF. The CDR3 region has the DNA TGTGCCAGCAGCTTAAACCCAGCAGCGCAAGAGACCCAGTACTTC. Based on the CDR3 plus reference TRBV13 and TRBJ2-5, the full variable domain is AAGVIQSPRHLIKEKRETATLKCYPIPRHDTVYWYQQGPGQDPQFLISFYEKMQSDKGSIPDRFSAQQFSDYHSELNMSSLELGDSALYFCASSLNPAAQETQYFGPGTRLLVL.

The J gene is TRBJ2-7, the V gene TRBV19, with 9 bases identical to TRBD1. V lost 7 bases to trimming and J lost 2 bases; unmatched junction nucleotides: 9. The CDR3 is 15 residues long. Germline V gene sequence: CDR1 LNHDA, CDR2 SQIVND (reference sequence). Here the CDR3 reads CASTLSGTGTYEQYF. The CDR3 DNA sequence: TGTGCCAGTACCCTTTCCGGGACAGGGACCTACGAGCAGTACTTC.

The rearrangement uses TRBV28 and TRBJ1-5; no clear D. This CDR3 has 13 residues. CDR1 and CDR2 from the germline V gene are MDHEN and SYDVKM. Trimming cost V 2 bases and J 4 bases, with 6 bases left between them. The CDR3 bases are TGTGCCAGCAGTTTAGAGCTAAATCAGCCCCAGCATTTT. This codes for CASSLELNQPQHF.